This T cell receptor beta chain was sequenced for a study of blood T cell repertoires in COVID-19 (TCRdb year 2020). Regarding the complete study: Collaborator samples came from the United States, Italy and Spain and covered acute and convalescent phases of COVID-19. The material from the prospective study consisted of cDNA or gDNA derived from T cells, B-cell-depleted T cells, or PBMCs. Subjects who had been exposed to COVID-19, were actively infected with it, or had recovered from it provided the deeply sampled blood TCRbeta repertoires that made up the dataset. The repertoires were released in a freely available public database meant as a resource for research on the immune response to SARS-CoV-2. Samples came from the ongoing ImmuneRACE study (first 160 participants) plus 1,254 subjects from 6 global collaborators. Sample metadata almost always included a de-identified subject ID, COVID-19 status, age in years and sex. Where HLA class I and class II types were available, the types were taken from metadata supplied by the sample provider, not from assay-based typing. Points the paper makes about the study in general: The quantity of clinical and demographic metadata differed by source and by participant and was supplied without curation.

Enrolling through a virtual design, the prospective study's participants ranged in age from roughly 18 to 90 years and lived across some 23 United States geographic areas. In the prospective study, cohorts were assigned on the basis of participant-reported clinical history obtained from a screening survey and a study questionnaire. Each participant in the prospective study had whole blood, serum and a nasopharyngeal or oropharyngeal swab collected by mobile phlebotomists. Over a roughly 2-month period, participants in the prospective study had the option of providing additional blood draws and questionnaires. Prospective study blood samples were shipped either frozen or at room temperature before DNA extraction. This clone was counted a few times. Its antigen remains undetermined. Nothing much larger sits one base from this clone, and base qualities are not available. TCRbeta CDR3 regions were amplified from genomic DNA by means of the immunoSEQ Assay, a bias-controlled multiplex PCR. The original pipeline was this. Nucleated cell counts per sample were estimated from amplification of reference gene primers within the assay. Sequence reads were collapsed and filtered to measure the absolute abundance of every unique TCRbeta CDR3 rearrangement. For each sample, productive Simpson clonality was calculated as the square root of Simpson's diversity index over productive rearrangements. In its TCRdb copy, this immuneACCESS table keeps in-frame sequences only and misses some clones. Where compared with another copy, unresolved V genes explain less than half of these, and the others have no known cause. V and J calls and clone size are as listed in that table; D and trimming were resolved from the DNA. The sample data list some 250,000 clones, and approximately 86% of these were observed just once. The ten top clones hold 2.5% to 3.5% of the sample.

Measured from the cysteine to the phenylalanine, the CDR3 is 14 residues long. The DNA shown is the 42-base CDR3, in frame from base 1. CDR1 is given as MGHRA and CDR2 as YSYEKL, both from the germline V gene. Deletion took 1 base off V and 4 bases off J, with a span of 10 bases between the germline ends. Sequencing was done on a sample of PBMCs or T cells enriched from blood (not recorded which). This TCR came from a woman aged 40 to 55 with acute COVID-19. The chain was built from TRBV4-1 and TRBJ1-2; the D segment could be TRBD1, given 6 matching bases. The CDR3 in this case is CASSQAVGGYGYTF. At the DNA level, the sequence is TGCGCCAGCAGCCAAGCAGTAGGGGGCTATGGCTACACCTTC.